Detailed here is one TCR beta chain. The sample belongs to a study of blood T cell repertoires in COVID-19. Across the whole study: Some COVID-19 samples were acute and others convalescent; all came from the United States, Italy and Spain.

The method was immunoSEQ multiplex PCR; TCRdb's version includes in-frame clones alone and lacks a portion of them. The table has fewer than 150,000 clones, approximately 84% seen once. The CDR3 loop spans 17 amino acids. Germline assignment: CDR1 LNHDA and CDR2 SQIVND (reference sequence). The V end lost 7 bases, the J end lost 3 bases, and 22 bases lay between the germline ends. The sample comprised peripheral blood. The genes are TRBV19 and TRBJ2-1; D remains unclear. The clonotype was recovered from a woman under 40 who had recovered from COVID-19. In DNA, the CDR3 is TGTGCCAGTACCGCCCATCTCGGTCTGTCCGTCTACAATGAGCAGTTCTTC. Its translation is CASTAHLGLSVYNEQFF.